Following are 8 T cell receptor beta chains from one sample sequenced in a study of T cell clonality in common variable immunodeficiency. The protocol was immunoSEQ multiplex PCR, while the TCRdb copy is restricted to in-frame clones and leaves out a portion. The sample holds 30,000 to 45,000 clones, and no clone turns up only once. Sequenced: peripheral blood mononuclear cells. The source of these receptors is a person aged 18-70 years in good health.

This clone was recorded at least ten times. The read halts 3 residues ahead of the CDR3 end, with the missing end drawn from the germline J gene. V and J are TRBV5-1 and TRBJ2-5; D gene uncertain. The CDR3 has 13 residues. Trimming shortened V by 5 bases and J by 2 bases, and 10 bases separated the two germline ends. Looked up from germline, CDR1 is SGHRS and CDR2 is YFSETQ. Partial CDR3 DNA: TGCGCCAGCAGGAAAACATTTCAAGAGACC. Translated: CASRKTFQET. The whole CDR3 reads CASRKTFQETQYF.

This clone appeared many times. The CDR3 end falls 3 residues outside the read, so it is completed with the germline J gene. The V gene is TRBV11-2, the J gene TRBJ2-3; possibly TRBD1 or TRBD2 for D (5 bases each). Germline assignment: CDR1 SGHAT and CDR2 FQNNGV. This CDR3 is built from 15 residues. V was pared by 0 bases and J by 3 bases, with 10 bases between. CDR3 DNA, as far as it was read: TGTGCCAGCAGCTTAGATCGAGGGGAGACAGATACG. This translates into CASSLDRGETDT. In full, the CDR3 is CASSLDRGETDTQYF.

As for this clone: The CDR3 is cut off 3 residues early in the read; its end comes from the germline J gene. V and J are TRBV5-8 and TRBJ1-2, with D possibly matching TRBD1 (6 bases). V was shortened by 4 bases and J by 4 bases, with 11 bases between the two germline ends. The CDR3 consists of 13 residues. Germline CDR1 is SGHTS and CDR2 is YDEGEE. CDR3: CASSQQGLYGYTF. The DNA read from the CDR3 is TGTGCCAGCAGCCAACAGGGTCTCTATGGC.

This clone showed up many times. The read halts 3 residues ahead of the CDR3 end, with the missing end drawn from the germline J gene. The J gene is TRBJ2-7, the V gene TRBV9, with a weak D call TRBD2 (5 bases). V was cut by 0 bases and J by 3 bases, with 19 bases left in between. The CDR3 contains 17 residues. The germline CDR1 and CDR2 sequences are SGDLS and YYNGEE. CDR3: CASSVDPPSGIFYEQYF. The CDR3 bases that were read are TGTGCCAGCAGCGTAGACCCCCCCAGCGGAATTTTCTACGAG.

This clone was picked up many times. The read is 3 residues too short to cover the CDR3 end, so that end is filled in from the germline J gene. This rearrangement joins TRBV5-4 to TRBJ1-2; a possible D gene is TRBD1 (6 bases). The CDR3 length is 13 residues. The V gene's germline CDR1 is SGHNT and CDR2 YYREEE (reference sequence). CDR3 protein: CASRRGGAVGYTF. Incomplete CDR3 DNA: TGTGCCAGCAGACGTGGGGGGGCGGTAGGC. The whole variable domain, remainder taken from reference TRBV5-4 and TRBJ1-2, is ETGVTQSPTHLIKTRGQQVTLRCSSQSGHNTVSWYQQALGQGPQFIFQYYREEENGRGNFPPRFSGLQFPNYSSELNVNALELDDSALYLCASRRGGAVGYTFGSGTRLTVV.

The CDR3 is CASSVQGPPGGQPQHF. Partial CDR3 DNA: TGTGCCAGCAGTGTACAGGGACCCCCCGGAGGACAGCCC. The chain links TRBV2 to TRBJ1-5; TRBD1 is a possible D gene (6 bases). The read terminates 3 residues ahead of where the CDR3 ends, so the germline J gene completes it. This CDR3 region has 16 residues. Germline values: CDR1 SNHLY, CDR2 FYNNEI. Trimming pared 4 bases from V and 7 bases from J, leaving 20 bases between.

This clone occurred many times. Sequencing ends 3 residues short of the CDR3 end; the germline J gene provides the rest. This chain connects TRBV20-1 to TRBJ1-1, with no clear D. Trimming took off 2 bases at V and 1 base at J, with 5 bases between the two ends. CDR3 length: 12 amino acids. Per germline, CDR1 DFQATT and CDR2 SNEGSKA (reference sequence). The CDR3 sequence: CSARRQNTEAFF. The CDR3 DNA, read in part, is TGCAGTGCTAGAAGACAGAACACTGAA.

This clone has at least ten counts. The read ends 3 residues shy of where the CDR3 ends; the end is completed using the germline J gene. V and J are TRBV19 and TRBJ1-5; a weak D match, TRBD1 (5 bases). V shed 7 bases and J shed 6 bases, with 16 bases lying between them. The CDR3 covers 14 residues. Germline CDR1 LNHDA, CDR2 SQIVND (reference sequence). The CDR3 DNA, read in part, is TGTGCCAGTACTTCTAAGGCGGGGGTTCAGCCC. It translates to CASTSKAGVQP. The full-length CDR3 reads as CASTSKAGVQPQHF.